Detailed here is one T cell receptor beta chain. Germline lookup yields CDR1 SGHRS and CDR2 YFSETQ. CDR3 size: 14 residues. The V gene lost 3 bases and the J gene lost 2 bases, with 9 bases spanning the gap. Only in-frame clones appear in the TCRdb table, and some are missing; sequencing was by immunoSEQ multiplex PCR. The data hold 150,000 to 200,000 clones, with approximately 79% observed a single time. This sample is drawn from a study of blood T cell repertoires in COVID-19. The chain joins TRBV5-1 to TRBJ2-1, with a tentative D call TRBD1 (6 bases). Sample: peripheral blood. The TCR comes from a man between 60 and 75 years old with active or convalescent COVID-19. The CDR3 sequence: CASSSQGPYNEQFF. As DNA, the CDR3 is TGCGCCAGCAGCTCACAGGGCCCCTACAATGAGCAGTTCTTC.